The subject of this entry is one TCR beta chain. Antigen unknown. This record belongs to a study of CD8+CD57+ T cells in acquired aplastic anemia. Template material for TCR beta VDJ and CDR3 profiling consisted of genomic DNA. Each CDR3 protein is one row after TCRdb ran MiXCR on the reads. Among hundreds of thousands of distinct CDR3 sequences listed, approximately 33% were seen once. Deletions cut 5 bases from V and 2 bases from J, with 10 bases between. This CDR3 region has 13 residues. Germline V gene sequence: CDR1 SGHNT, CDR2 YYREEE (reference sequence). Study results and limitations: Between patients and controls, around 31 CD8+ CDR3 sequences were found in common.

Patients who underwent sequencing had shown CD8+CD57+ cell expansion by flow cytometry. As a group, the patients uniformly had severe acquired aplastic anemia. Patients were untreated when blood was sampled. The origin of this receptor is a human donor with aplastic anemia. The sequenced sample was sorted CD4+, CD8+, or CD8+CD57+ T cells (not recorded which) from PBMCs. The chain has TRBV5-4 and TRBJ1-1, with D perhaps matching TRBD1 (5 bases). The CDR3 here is CASRKQDNTEAFF. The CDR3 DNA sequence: TGTGCCAGCAGAAAACAGGATAACACTGAAGCTTTCTTT.